This T cell receptor (beta chain) is from a study of blood T cell repertoires in COVID-19. The CDR3 is 13 residues long. The V and J ends lost 0 bases and 4 bases respectively, with 9 bases between them. Germline V gene data show CDR1 as GTSNPN and CDR2 as SVGIG (reference sequence). Using immunoSEQ multiplex PCR, the repertoire was profiled, and TCRdb retains in-frame clones only, with some absent. The sample records under 100,000 clones, about 89% being singletons. The V gene is TRBV30, the J gene TRBJ2-5; no definite D call. The sequenced sample was peripheral blood. This clonotype was obtained from a human donor in a cohort sampled during active COVID-19. Written as DNA, the CDR3 is TGTGCCTGGAGTGTAAGTCAGCGAGAGACCCAGTACTTC. As protein: CAWSVSQRETQYF.